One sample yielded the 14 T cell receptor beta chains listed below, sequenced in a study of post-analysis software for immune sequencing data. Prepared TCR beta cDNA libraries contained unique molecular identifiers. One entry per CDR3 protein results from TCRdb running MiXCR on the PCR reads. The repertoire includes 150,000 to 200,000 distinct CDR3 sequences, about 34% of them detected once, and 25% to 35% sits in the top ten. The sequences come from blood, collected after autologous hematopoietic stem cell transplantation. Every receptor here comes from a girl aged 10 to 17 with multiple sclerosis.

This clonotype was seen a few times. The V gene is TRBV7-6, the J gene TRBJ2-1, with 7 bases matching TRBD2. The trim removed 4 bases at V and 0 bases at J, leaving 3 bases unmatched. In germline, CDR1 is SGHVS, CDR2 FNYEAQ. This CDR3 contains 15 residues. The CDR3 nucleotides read TGTGCCAGCAGCTCCCGGGAGGCCTCCTACAATGAGCAGTTCTTC. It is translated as CASSSREASYNEQFF.

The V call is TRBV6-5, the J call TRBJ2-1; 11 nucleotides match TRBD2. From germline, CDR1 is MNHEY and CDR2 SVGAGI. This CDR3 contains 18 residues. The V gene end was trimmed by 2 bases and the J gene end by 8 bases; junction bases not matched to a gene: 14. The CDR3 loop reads CASSYLGLAGRTVDEQFF. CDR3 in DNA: TGTGCCAGCAGTTACCTAGGACTAGCGGGCCGGACCGTCGATGAGCAGTTCTTC.

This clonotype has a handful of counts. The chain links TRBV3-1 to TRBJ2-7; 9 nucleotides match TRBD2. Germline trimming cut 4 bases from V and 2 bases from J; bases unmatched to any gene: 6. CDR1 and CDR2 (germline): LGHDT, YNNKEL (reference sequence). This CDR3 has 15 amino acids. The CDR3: CASSPGLAITYEQYF. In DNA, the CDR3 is TGTGCCAGCAGCCCCGGACTAGCGATTACCTACGAGCAGTACTTC.

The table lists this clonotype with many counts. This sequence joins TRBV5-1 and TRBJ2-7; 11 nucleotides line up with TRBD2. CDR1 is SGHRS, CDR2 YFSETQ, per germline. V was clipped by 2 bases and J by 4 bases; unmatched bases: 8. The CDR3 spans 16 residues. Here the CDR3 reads CASSFLGLAGGYEQYF. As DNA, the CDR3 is TGCGCCAGCAGCTTCCTTGGACTAGCGGGCGGGTACGAGCAGTACTTC. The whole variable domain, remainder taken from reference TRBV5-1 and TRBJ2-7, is KAGVTQTPRYLIKTRGQQVTLSCSPISGHRSVSWYQQTPGQGLQFLFEYFSETQRNKGNFPGRFSGRQFSNSRSEMNVSTLELGDSALYLCASSFLGLAGGYEQYFGPGTRLTVT.

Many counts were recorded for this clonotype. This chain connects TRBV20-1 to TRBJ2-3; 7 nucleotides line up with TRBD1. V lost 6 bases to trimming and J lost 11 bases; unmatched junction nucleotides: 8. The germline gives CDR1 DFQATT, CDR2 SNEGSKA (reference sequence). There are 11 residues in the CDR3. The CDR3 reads CSARGTQKQYF. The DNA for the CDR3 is TGCAGTGCCAGGGGGACGCAGAAGCAGTATTTT.

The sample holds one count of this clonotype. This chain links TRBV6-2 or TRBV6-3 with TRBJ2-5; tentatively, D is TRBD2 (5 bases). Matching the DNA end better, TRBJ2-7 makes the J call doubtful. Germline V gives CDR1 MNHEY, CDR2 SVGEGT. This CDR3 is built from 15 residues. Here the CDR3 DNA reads TGTGCCAGCAGCTTTCGAGCGGCGGTACGTTACGAGCAGTACTTC. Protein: CASSFRAAVRYEQYF.

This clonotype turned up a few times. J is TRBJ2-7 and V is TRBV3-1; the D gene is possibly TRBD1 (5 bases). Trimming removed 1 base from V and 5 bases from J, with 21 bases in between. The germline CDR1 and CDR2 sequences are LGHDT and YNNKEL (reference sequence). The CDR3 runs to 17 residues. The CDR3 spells CASSQAPLAVGQNEQYF. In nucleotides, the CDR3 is TGTGCCAGCAGCCAAGCCCCCTTAGCCGTGGGGCAAAACGAGCAGTACTTC.

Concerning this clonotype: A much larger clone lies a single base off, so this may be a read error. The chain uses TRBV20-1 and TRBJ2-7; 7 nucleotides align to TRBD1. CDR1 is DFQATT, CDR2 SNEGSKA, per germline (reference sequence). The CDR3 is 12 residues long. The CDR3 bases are TGCTGTGCTAGGGGGCAGGGCTACGAGCAGTACTTC. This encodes CCARGQGYEQYF.

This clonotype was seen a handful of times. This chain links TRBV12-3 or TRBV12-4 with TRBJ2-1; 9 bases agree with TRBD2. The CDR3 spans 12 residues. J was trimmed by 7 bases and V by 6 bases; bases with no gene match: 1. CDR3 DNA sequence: TGTGCCAGCAGGGGACTAGCAAATGAGCAGTTCTTC. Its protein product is CASRGLANEQFF.

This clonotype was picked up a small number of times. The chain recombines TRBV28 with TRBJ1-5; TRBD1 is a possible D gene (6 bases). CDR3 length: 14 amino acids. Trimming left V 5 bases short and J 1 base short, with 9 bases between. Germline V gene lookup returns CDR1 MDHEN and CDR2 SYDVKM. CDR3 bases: TGTGCCAGCAGTATAGGACAGAGCAATCAGCCCCAGCATTTT. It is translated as CASSIGQSNQPQHF.

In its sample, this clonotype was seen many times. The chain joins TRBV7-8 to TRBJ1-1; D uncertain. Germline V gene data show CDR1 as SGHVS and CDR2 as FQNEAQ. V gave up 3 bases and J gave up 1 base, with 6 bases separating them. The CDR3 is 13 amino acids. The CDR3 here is CASSLAPNTEAFF. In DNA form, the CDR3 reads TGTGCCAGCAGCTTGGCCCCGAACACTGAAGCTTTCTTT.

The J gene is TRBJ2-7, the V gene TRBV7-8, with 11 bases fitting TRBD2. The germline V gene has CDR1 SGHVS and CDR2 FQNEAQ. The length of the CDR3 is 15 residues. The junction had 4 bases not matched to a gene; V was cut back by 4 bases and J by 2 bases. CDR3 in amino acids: CASSYGTSGTYEQYF. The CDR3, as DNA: TGTGCCAGCAGCTACGGGACTAGCGGTACCTACGAGCAGTACTTC.

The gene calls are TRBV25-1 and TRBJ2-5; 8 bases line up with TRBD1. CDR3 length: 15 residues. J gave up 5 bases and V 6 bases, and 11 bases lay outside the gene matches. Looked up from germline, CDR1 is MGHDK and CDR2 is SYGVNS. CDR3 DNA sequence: TGTGCCAGCAGCGATGACAGGGGAGGCTCGGAGACCCAGTACTTC. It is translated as CASSDDRGGSETQYF.

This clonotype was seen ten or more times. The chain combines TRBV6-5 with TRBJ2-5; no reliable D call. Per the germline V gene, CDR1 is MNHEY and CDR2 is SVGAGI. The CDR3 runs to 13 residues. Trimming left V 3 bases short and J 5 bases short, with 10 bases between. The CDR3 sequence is CASSYSNGETQYF. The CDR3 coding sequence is TGTGCCAGCAGTTATAGTAATGGGGAGACCCAGTACTTC.